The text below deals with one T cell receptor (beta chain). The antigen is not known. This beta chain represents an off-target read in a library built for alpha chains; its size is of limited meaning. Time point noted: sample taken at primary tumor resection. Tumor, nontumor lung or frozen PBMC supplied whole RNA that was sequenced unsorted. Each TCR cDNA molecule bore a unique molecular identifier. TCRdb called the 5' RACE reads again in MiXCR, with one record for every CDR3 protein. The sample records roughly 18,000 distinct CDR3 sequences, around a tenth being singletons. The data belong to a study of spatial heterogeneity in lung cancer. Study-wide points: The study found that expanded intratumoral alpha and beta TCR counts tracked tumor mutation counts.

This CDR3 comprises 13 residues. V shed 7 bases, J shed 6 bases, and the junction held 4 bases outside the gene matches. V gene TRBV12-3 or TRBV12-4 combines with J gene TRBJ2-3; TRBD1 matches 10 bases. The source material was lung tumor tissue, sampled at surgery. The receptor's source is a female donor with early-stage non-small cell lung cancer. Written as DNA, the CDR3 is TGTGCCAGCAATCGACAGGGGGCCGATACGCAGTATTTT. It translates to CASNRQGADTQYF.